This TCR beta chain originates from a study of B cell selection in AIRE deficiency. The ends lost 6 bases at V and 4 bases at J; junction bases unmatched: 7. CDR1 and CDR2 (germline): SGHRS, YFSETQ. The CDR3 runs 15 residues. Broader study findings: Shared Treg sequences had shorter CDR3s, biased toward rearrangements with few non-templated insertions. Patient Tconv cells held roughly 31% of Treg sequences shared by healthy donors. Only approximately 10% of 3,500 to 4,500 shared Treg sequences were patient-specific; 31.6% healthy-specific.

Assay: immunoSEQ multiplex PCR; the TCRdb copy retains only in-frame clones and omits some. In the table there are approximately 24,000 clones, around 95% of which are singletons. CD4+CD127+ cells were sorted as the conventional CD4 T cells. Control samples were from healthy, unrelated donors. Notes on this clone: What it binds is not known.

The material sequenced was CD4+CD127+ conventional T cells sorted from PBMCs. This receptor was obtained from a human donor in good health. The chain combines TRBV5-1 with TRBJ2-3; TRBD2 matches 11 bases. CDR3 protein: CASTFSGGASDTQYF. The CDR3 DNA sequence: TGCGCCAGCACCTTTAGCGGGGGGGCCTCAGATACGCAGTATTTT.